Listed here are 5 T cell receptor beta chains from one sample, sequenced in a study of CD8 T cells in ankylosing spondylitis. Study-wide points: Blood of patients with ankylosing spondylitis appeared to be characterized by a TCR beta motif of several highly homologous variants.

In TCRdb, the 5' RACE reads were re-called with MiXCR into one record per CDR3 protein. The profile covers some 800,000 distinct CDR3 sequences, with about 11% appearing a single time and around 0.51% taken by the ten largest. These receptors' targets are unknown. Source material: blood, either unsorted or a sorted T cell fraction (not recorded which). The receptors here all came from a male donor with ankylosing spondylitis.

This chain joins TRBV15 and TRBJ2-6; D is perhaps TRBD2 (6 bases). CDR1 is LNHNV and CDR2 is YYDKDF in the germline V gene (reference sequence). V gave up 3 bases and J gave up 0 bases, with 15 bases separating them. The CDR3 length is 18 residues. In DNA, the CDR3 is TGTGCCACCAGCAGTCTCACGGCGGGACTCTCTGGGGCCAACGTCCTGACTTTC. Translated, it gives CATSSLTAGLSGANVLTF.

The table lists this clonotype with many counts. The rearrangement uses TRBV5-1 and TRBJ2-1; D call uncertain. V shed 0 bases and J shed 5 bases, with 6 bases lying between them. In germline, CDR1 is SGHRS, CDR2 YFSETQ. This CDR3 comprises 13 residues. This chain's CDR3 is CASSLAVNNEQFF. The CDR3 region has the DNA TGCGCCAGCAGCTTGGCGGTCAACAATGAGCAGTTCTTC.

The chain is built from TRBV5-1 and TRBJ1-1, with no clear D. The CDR3 runs 15 residues. Trimming took off 0 bases at V and 0 bases at J, with 9 bases between the two ends. In germline, CDR1 is SGHRS, CDR2 YFSETQ. The CDR3 coding sequence is TGCGCCAGCAGCTTGGCCGAGTCCATGAACACTGAAGCTTTCTTT. It is translated as CASSLAESMNTEAFF.

This clonotype was found a few times. The chain recombines TRBV20-1 with TRBJ1-6; no definite D call. With 0 bases removed from V and 9 bases from J, the gap between germline ends came to 12 bases. CDR3 length equals 14 residues. From germline, CDR1 is DFQATT and CDR2 SNEGSKA (reference sequence). CDR3 amino acids: CSARDPRTGSPLHF. The CDR3 nucleotides are TGCAGTGCTAGAGATCCGAGGACGGGTTCACCCCTCCACTTT.

In its sample, this clonotype was seen many times. This chain uses TRBV5-1 with TRBJ1-1, with TRBD1 matching 8 bases. Germline CDR1 and CDR2: SGHRS and YFSETQ. Germline trimming cut 4 bases from V and 4 bases from J; bases unmatched to any gene: 6. This CDR3 is built from 14 residues. This chain's CDR3 is CASSPQGAGTEAFF. CDR3 nucleotide sequence: TGCGCCAGCAGCCCCCAGGGGGCAGGCACTGAAGCTTTCTTT.